The 26 T cell receptor beta chains given below trace back to one sample, sequenced in a study of regulatory T cells in long-lasting Graves disease. Building the TCR beta libraries relied on iRepertoire HTBI primers, and CDR3 regions underwent Arm-PCR. TCRdb re-analysed the multiplex PCR reads in MiXCR, keeping a single row per CDR3 protein. The sample records about 560,000 distinct CDR3 sequences, about 16% being singletons. Noted time point: newly diagnosed GD, antithyroid drugs for less than 3 months. With RNA extracted from PBMCs as input, the TCR library was made. The sample was also reused in another study, on T cells in Graves' hyperthyroidism and ophthalmopathy.

Sequences were derived from peripheral blood mononuclear cells (PBMCs), sampled at new diagnosis, from a patient treated with antithyroid drugs. The origin of the receptors is a man between 18 and 35 years old with Graves disease.

V is TRBV27 and J is TRBJ2-7, with 7 bases that match TRBD1. Germline lookup yields CDR1 MNHEY and CDR2 SMNVEV (reference sequence). V gave up 0 bases and J gave up 0 bases; unmatched junction bases: 5. This CDR3 comprises 16 residues. CDR3 protein: CASSLSGGDISYEQYF. CDR3 DNA: TGTGCCAGCAGTTTATCAGGGGGCGACATCTCCTACGAGCAGTACTTC.

The J gene is TRBJ2-2, the V gene TRBV7-8; D is uncertain. This CDR3 contains 19 residues. Trimming took off 2 bases at V and 1 base at J, with 20 bases between the two ends. Germline V CDR1 and CDR2: SGHVS, FQNEAQ. The CDR3 DNA sequence: TGTGCCAGCAGCTTATGGCGTCAGTTATCACCCCTGAACACCGGGGAGCTGTTTTTT. Translation: CASSLWRQLSPLNTGELFF.

This clonotype was found many times. The CDR3 DNA reads as TGTGCCAGCAGTTACGGGGGGGGCATCACTGAAGCTTTCTTT. It yields the protein CASSYGGGITEAFF. The rearrangement uses TRBV6-2 or TRBV6-3 and TRBJ1-1, with D perhaps TRBD1 (6 bases). The V gene's germline CDR1 is MNHEY and CDR2 SVGEGT. Trimming took 2 bases from V and 4 from J, leaving 11 bases between them. There are 14 residues in the CDR3.

This clonotype came up a few times. The J gene is TRBJ2-1, the V gene TRBV6-1, with 9 bases that match TRBD2. CDR1 and CDR2 from the germline V gene are MNHNS and SASEGT. CDR3 size: 12 residues. The junction had 0 bases not matched to a gene; V was cut back by 5 bases and J by 7 bases. CDR3 sequence: CASSTSGNEQFF. The CDR3 nucleotides read TGTGCCAGCAGTACTAGCGGGAATGAGCAGTTCTTC.

This chain uses TRBV12-3 or TRBV12-4 with TRBJ1-6, with 9 bases identical to TRBD1. The CDR3 consists of 18 residues. Trimming took 10 bases from V and 3 from J; bases not matched to a gene: 16. CDR3 DNA: TGTGCCACCTCGGGGGACAGGGTAAAAAGAGGCTATAATTCACCCCTCCACTTT. This sequence encodes CATSGDRVKRGYNSPLHF.

The gene calls are TRBV5-8 and TRBJ2-3, with D unresolved. Trimming took off 1 base at V and 2 bases at J, with 14 bases between the two ends. CDR3 size: 16 residues. From germline, CDR1 is SGHTS and CDR2 YDEGEE. The CDR3 spells CASSLSASSITDTQYF. The CDR3 region has the DNA TGTGCCAGCAGCTTGTCCGCTTCTTCCATCACAGATACGCAGTATTTT.

This clonotype was counted many times. The rearrangement joins TRBV2 to TRBJ2-1; TRBD2 agrees at 9 bases. CDR3 size: 15 residues. Germline-derived CDR1 and CDR2 are SNHLY and FYNNEI. The junction had 13 bases not matched to a gene; V was cut back by 6 bases and J by 10 bases. In DNA form, the CDR3 reads TGTGCCAGCAGACCCGGGACTAGCCGCAAAGGAGAGCAGTTCTTC. The encoded protein is CASRPGTSRKGEQFF.

This clonotype has ten or more counts. In DNA, the CDR3 is TGTGCCAGCAGACCGTGGGCGTCCCGCGGGGCCTACGAGCAGTACTTC. This translates into CASRPWASRGAYEQYF. The chain carries TRBV12-3 or TRBV12-4 and TRBJ2-7; maybe TRBD2 (6 bases). There are 16 residues in the CDR3. V was clipped by 6 bases and J by 2 bases, with 20 bases between them.

This clonotype appeared a few times. The rearrangement links TRBV7-9 to TRBJ2-7, with D perhaps matching TRBD2 (6 bases). Trimming pared 2 bases from V and 2 bases from J, leaving 16 bases between. Germline values: CDR1 SEHNR, CDR2 FQNEAQ (reference sequence). The CDR3 totals 16 residues. In nucleotides, the CDR3 is TGTGCCAGCAGCTTAACTGGTAGCGGACGTACCTACGAGCAGTACTTC. Its protein is CASSLTGSGRTYEQYF.

Comments on this clonotype: Just one base apart from a much larger clone, this may be a read error. This sequence joins TRBV7-9 and TRBJ2-1, with a possible D match to TRBD2 (6 bases). V was shortened by 10 bases and J by 6 bases, with 16 bases between the two germline ends. CDR1 SEHNR and CDR2 FQNEAQ come from the germline V gene (reference sequence). The CDR3 loop spans 13 amino acids. The CDR3 loop is CANPREGGNEQFF. CDR3 sequence (DNA): TGTGCCAATCCCAGAGAGGGAGGCAATGAGCAGTTCTTC.

In this sample, this clonotype turned up many times. The rearrangement uses TRBV2 and TRBJ1-2, with a weak D call TRBD1 (6 bases). In germline, CDR1 is SNHLY, CDR2 FYNNEI. CDR3 length: 14 amino acids. Deletions cut 5 bases from V and 2 bases from J, with 12 bases between. CDR3 nucleotides: TGTGCCAGCAGTAGCCAGGGGTCAAACTATGGCTACACCTTC. It specifies CASSSQGSNYGYTF.

This clonotype was counted a few times. The chain links TRBV5-4 to TRBJ1-1; tentatively, D is TRBD1 (5 bases). The CDR3 is 13 residues long. The germline V gene encodes CDR1 SGHNT and CDR2 YYREEE (reference sequence). V was pared by 2 bases and J by 5 bases, with 10 bases between. CDR3 bases: TGTGCCAGCAGCTTCAGGGCTGATACTGAAGCTTTCTTT. It yields the protein CASSFRADTEAFF.

This clonotype was detected many times. The rearrangement uses TRBV12-3 or TRBV12-4 and TRBJ2-7; a weak D match, TRBD1 (5 bases). The V end lost 3 bases, the J end lost 5 bases, and 17 bases lay between the germline ends. This CDR3 comprises 15 residues. The CDR3 loop reads CASSLTPQGTDEQYF. CDR3 in DNA: TGTGCCAGCAGTTTGACACCTCAGGGCACTGACGAGCAGTACTTC.

This clonotype was seen only a few times. The chain employs TRBV7-9 and TRBJ1-4; TRBD1 matches 7 bases. With V trimmed by 4 bases and J by 0 bases, 5 bases remained unmatched. CDR1 SEHNR and CDR2 FQNEAQ come from the germline V gene (reference sequence). The CDR3 is 16 amino acids. The CDR3 DNA reads TGTGCCAGCAGCTCACAGGGGACTGCAACTAATGAAAAACTGTTTTTT. It specifies CASSSQGTATNEKLFF.

The J gene is TRBJ2-1, the V gene TRBV7-6; a possible D gene is TRBD2 (5 bases). CDR3 size: 15 residues. CDR1 and CDR2 (germline): SGHVS, FNYEAQ. Trimming pared 8 bases from V and 8 bases from J, leaving 22 bases between. The CDR3 DNA reads TGTGCCAGCTCCCCGACTAAAACCGCTACCGATGAGCAGTTCTTC. Amino acids: CASSPTKTATDEQFF.

This clonotype has a count of ten or more. This sequence joins TRBV7-8 and TRBJ2-2; the D is unclear. Trimming pared 1 base from V and 4 bases from J, leaving 10 bases between. Per germline, CDR1 SGHVS and CDR2 FQNEAQ. This CDR3 comprises 15 residues. The chain's CDR3 is CASSLGVLSTGELFF. DNA of the CDR3: TGTGCCAGCAGCTTAGGGGTCCTGAGCACCGGGGAGCTGTTTTTT.

The chain combines TRBV6-8 with TRBJ2-4; 12 bases fit TRBD2. Trimming cost V 2 bases and J 2 bases; bases outside gene matches: 7. The V gene's germline CDR1 is MNHGY and CDR2 SAAAGT. The CDR3 covers 18 residues. CDR3: CASSYRLAGGRSKNIQYF. The CDR3 nucleotides read TGTGCCAGCAGTTACCGGCTAGCGGGAGGGCGGTCCAAAAACATTCAGTACTTC.

This clonotype was recorded at least ten times. The chain carries TRBV6-5 and TRBJ2-3; D is unresolved. Germline V gene data show CDR1 as MNHEY and CDR2 as SVGAGI. The CDR3 is 15 amino acids. V was cut by 0 bases and J by 0 bases, with 7 bases left in between. The DNA for the CDR3 is TGTGCCAGCAGTTACTCCGGGCAGAGCACAGATACGCAGTATTTT. Translating it yields CASSYSGQSTDTQYF.

This clonotype showed up many times. CDR3 in DNA: TGTGCCAGCAGTTCGACAGGGTGGCCAAATGAAAAACTGTTTTTT. This translates into CASSSTGWPNEKLFF. This rearrangement joins TRBV27 to TRBJ1-4, with TRBD1 matching over 7 bases. This CDR3 is built from 15 residues. Germline CDR1 reads MNHEY; CDR2 reads SMNVEV (reference sequence). The V gene end was trimmed by 4 bases and the J gene end by 5 bases; junction bases not matched to a gene: 7.

This clonotype appeared many times. The rearrangement joins TRBV6-2 or TRBV6-3 to TRBJ2-1; D is unresolved. The germline gives CDR1 MNHEY, CDR2 SVGEGT. This CDR3 is built from 13 residues. Trimming removed 0 bases from V and 8 bases from J, with 8 bases in between. CDR3 sequence (DNA): TGTGCCAGCAGTTACTCTACATGGGATGAGCAGTTCTTC. Translating gives CASSYSTWDEQFF.

The CDR3 DNA follows: TGTGCCAGCAGCTCGGACAGGGGGGCCTATGGCTACACCTTC. This translates into CASSSDRGAYGYTF. The rearrangement joins TRBV13 to TRBJ1-2; TRBD1 aligns across 10 bases. V was clipped by 4 bases and J by 4 bases; unmatched bases: 3. CDR3 length: 14 amino acids. The germline V gene encodes CDR1 PRHDT and CDR2 FYEKMQ (reference sequence). The whole variable domain, remainder taken from reference TRBV13 and TRBJ1-2, is AAGVIQSPRHLIKEKRETATLKCYPIPRHDTVYWYQQGPGQDPQFLISFYEKMQSDKGSIPDRFSAQQFSDYHSELNMSSLELGDSALYFCASSSDRGAYGYTFGSGTRLTVV.

The V call is TRBV10-3, the J call TRBJ2-2, with 15 bases identical to TRBD2. V trimming: 7 bases; J trimming: 4 bases; junction bases outside the gene matches: 7. The CDR3 is 17 amino acids. CDR1 is ENHRY and CDR2 is SYGVKD in the germline V gene. CDR3 region: CAITPGLAGGGTGELFF. The CDR3 DNA reads TGTGCCATCACTCCGGGACTAGCGGGAGGTGGCACCGGGGAGCTGTTTTTT.

The genes are TRBV19 and TRBJ1-2, with D possibly TRBD1 on 6 matching bases. This CDR3 contains 15 residues. Germline CDR1 reads LNHDA; CDR2 reads SQIVND (reference sequence). Trimming shortened V by 10 bases and J by 8 bases, and 26 bases separated the two germline ends. CDR3 sequence (DNA): TGTGCCACCGCACCCAAAACAACAGGGTTGAGCGGCTACACCTTC. This encodes CATAPKTTGLSGYTF. Using reference TRBV19 and TRBJ1-2 for the parts outside the CDR3, the full variable domain is DGGITQSPKYLFRKEGQNVTLSCEQNLNHDAMYWYRQDPGQGLRLIYYSQIVNDFQKGDIAEGYSVSREKKESFPLTVTSAQKNPTAFYLCATAPKTTGLSGYTFGSGTRLTVV.

This rearrangement joins TRBV5-6 to TRBJ2-2; 11 bases align to TRBD2. Germline loops: CDR1 SGHDT, CDR2 YYEEEE. V dropped 0 bases and J dropped 4; count of bases not matched to a gene: 5. The CDR3 loop spans 17 amino acids. The CDR3 loop reads CASSLAGTSGTTGELFF. CDR3 DNA sequence: TGTGCCAGCAGCTTGGCTGGGACTAGCGGCACCACCGGGGAGCTGTTTTTT.

Only a few counts were recorded for this clonotype. The gene calls are TRBV11-3 and TRBJ2-2; 10 bases line up with TRBD2. J was trimmed by 4 bases and V by 5 bases; bases with no gene match: 7. Per germline, CDR1 SGHNT and CDR2 YENEEA. The CDR3 consists of 16 residues. The CDR3 DNA follows: TGTGCCAGCAGCCATATGTCTAGCGGGGGCACCGGGGAGCTGTTTTTT. Translating it yields CASSHMSSGGTGELFF.

This clonotype showed up just a few times. The chain links TRBV5-1 to TRBJ2-1; weak D call: TRBD2 (6 bases). Per germline, CDR1 SGHRS and CDR2 YFSETQ. The CDR3 consists of 14 residues. Trimming pared 0 bases from V and 8 bases from J, leaving 12 bases between. The CDR3 reads CASSLAVTRYEQFF. In nucleotides, the CDR3 is TGCGCCAGCAGCTTGGCCGTGACTAGATATGAGCAGTTCTTC.